Each of the 24 T cell receptor beta chains below was sequenced from the same sample in a study of cytomegalovirus exposure and HLA in healthy donors. 13 Jbeta primers and 60 Vbeta primers were used for the PCR. TCRdb keeps only in-frame clones here, not all; method: immunoSEQ multiplex PCR. The data hold 150,000 to 200,000 clones, with roughly 79% observed a single time. Sequencing was performed on PBMCs. Source of these receptors: a woman between 35 and 50 years old in good health and CMV-seronegative.

J is TRBJ2-1 and V is TRBV28; D not certain. The CDR3 runs to 16 residues. Germline V gene sequence: CDR1 MDHEN, CDR2 SYDVKM. Trimming removed 5 bases at V and 0 bases at J, with 14 bases between. The CDR3 nucleotides are TGTGCCAGCAGTCATAGCTCCACGAGCTCCTACAATGAGCAGTTCTTC. This encodes CASSHSSTSSYNEQFF.

This clone has more than one count but fewer than ten. The chain joins TRBV5-1 to TRBJ2-1; D is unclear. Trimming stripped 0 bases from V and 1 base from J, with 5 bases between. The CDR3 has 14 amino acids. From germline, CDR1 is SGHRS and CDR2 YFSETQ. The CDR3 sequence: CASSLAVSYNEQFF. Here the CDR3 DNA reads TGCGCCAGCAGCTTGGCGGTTTCCTACAATGAGCAGTTCTTC.

The rearrangement links TRBV28 to TRBJ2-7; 7 bases are a match to TRBD1. The CDR3 covers 14 residues. Germline CDR1 is MDHEN and CDR2 is SYDVKM. Trimming removed 10 bases from V and 2 bases from J; junction bases left unmatched: 11. The CDR3, as DNA: TGTGCCACCTGTACCGGGACAGCGGCCTACGAGCAGTACTTC. Residues: CATCTGTAAYEQYF.

The J gene is TRBJ2-7, the V gene TRBV30; TRBD1 aligns across 7 bases. The germline gives CDR1 GTSNPN, CDR2 SVGIG (reference sequence). With 4 bases clipped from V and 0 bases from J, the junction kept 3 bases outside the gene matches. This CDR3 is 13 amino acids long. CDR3 sequence reads: CAWKGTASYEQYF. In nucleotides, the CDR3 is TGTGCCTGGAAGGGGACAGCCTCCTACGAGCAGTACTTC.

The chain has TRBV5-1 and TRBJ2-5; TRBD2 matches 12 bases. Trimming removed 0 bases from V and 4 bases from J; junction bases left unmatched: 1. This CDR3 contains 15 residues. CDR1 SGHRS and CDR2 YFSETQ come from the germline V gene. The CDR3 loop reads CASSLAGLAGETQYF. For the CDR3, the DNA is TGCGCCAGCAGCTTGGCGGGACTAGCGGGAGAGACCCAGTACTTC.

The V call is TRBV19, the J call TRBJ1-5; 8 bases align to TRBD1. Looked up from germline, CDR1 is LNHDA and CDR2 is SQIVND (reference sequence). This CDR3 has 15 amino acids. The trim removed 10 bases at V and 0 bases at J, leaving 8 bases unmatched. Here the CDR3 reads CATLDRAHSNQPQHF. In nucleotides, the CDR3 is TGTGCCACCCTGGACAGGGCCCATAGCAATCAGCCCCAGCATTTT.

The chain joins TRBV2 to TRBJ2-6; TRBD2 agrees at 8 bases. The V segment lost 4 bases and the J segment 2 bases; nucleotides outside the gene matches: 4. The CDR3 consists of 16 residues. Germline V gives CDR1 SNHLY, CDR2 FYNNEI. The CDR3 nucleotides read TGTGCCAGCAGTGCGGGGGGGCAGGCTGGGGCCAACGTCCTGACTTTC. Its protein is CASSAGGQAGANVLTF.

The chain joins TRBV7-3 to TRBJ2-1; D is perhaps TRBD2 (6 bases). V dropped 11 bases and J dropped 3 bases, with 17 bases sitting between them. There are 14 residues in the CDR3. The V gene's germline CDR1 is SGHTA and CDR2 FQGTGA. The CDR3, as DNA: TGTGCCGGGGGACCGGGACTTAACTACAATGAGCAGTTCTTC. This gives the protein CAGGPGLNYNEQFF.

The V gene is TRBV2, the J gene TRBJ1-6; perhaps TRBD1 as D (6 bases). Germline CDR1 reads SNHLY; CDR2 reads FYNNEI. The CDR3 spans 12 residues. V was clipped by 7 bases and J by 5 bases, with 6 bases between them. CDR3 DNA: TGTGCCAGCAACAGGGATAATTCACCCCTCCACTTT. Translating gives CASNRDNSPLHF. The full variable domain, its missing parts supplied by reference TRBV2 and TRBJ1-6, is EPEVTQTPSHQVTQMGQEVILRCVPISNHLYFYWYRQILGQKVEFLVSFYNNEISEKSEIFDDQFSVERPDGSNFTLKIRSTKLEDSAMYFCASNRDNSPLHFGNGTRLTVT.

This clone came up once. The rearrangement joins TRBV5-4 to TRBJ2-1, with 11 bases that match TRBD2. Per the germline V gene, CDR1 is SGHNT and CDR2 is YYREEE (reference sequence). V dropped 2 bases and J dropped 5; count of bases not matched to a gene: 3. The length of the CDR3 is 15 residues. DNA of the CDR3: TGTGCCAGCAGCTTTAGCGGGGGGGGAGACAATGAGCAGTTCTTC. It codes for CASSFSGGGDNEQFF.

V is TRBV18 and J is TRBJ1-2; 8 positions match TRBD1. The CDR3 covers 14 residues. V lost 3 bases, J lost 2 bases, and 2 bases stayed unmatched. Germline V CDR1 and CDR2: KGHSH, LQKENI. As DNA, the CDR3 is TGTGCCAGCTCACCGGGACAGGCGAACTATGGCTACACCTTC. It yields the protein CASSPGQANYGYTF.

V gene TRBV30 combines with J gene TRBJ1-1, with D perhaps matching TRBD1 (6 bases). The V end lost 5 bases, the J end lost 10 bases, and 17 bases lay between the germline ends. Germline V gives CDR1 GTSNPN, CDR2 SVGIG (reference sequence). The CDR3 totals 12 residues. The CDR3 coding sequence is TGTGCCTGGGGGGGGGCCGGTCTGAGAGCTTTCTTT. It yields the protein CAWGGAGLRAFF.

The V and J genes are TRBV28 and TRBJ1-2, with TRBD1 matching over 7 bases. The V gene's germline CDR1 is MDHEN and CDR2 SYDVKM. This CDR3 has 11 residues. J lost 7 bases, V lost 5 bases, and 1 base had no gene match. Here the CDR3 reads CASSDRVGYTF. The CDR3 nucleotides are TGTGCCAGCAGTGACAGGGTTGGCTACACCTTC.

The CDR3 sequence is CASSLGAEGRYTF. CDR3 nucleotide sequence: TGTGCCAGCAGCTTAGGGGCGGAGGGGCGCTACACCTTC. The chain links TRBV7-6 to TRBJ1-2; maybe TRBD1 (5 bases). Trimming took 1 base from V and 9 from J, leaving 12 bases between them. CDR1 and CDR2 from the germline V gene are SGHVS and FNYEAQ. The CDR3 is 13 residues long.

The CDR3, as DNA: TGTGCCAGCAGTTCCCTTTCCCGCTGGCCCTACGAGCAGTACTTC. Translating it yields CASSSLSRWPYEQYF. The chain employs TRBV27 and TRBJ2-7; D is unclear. V was cut by 4 bases and J by 2 bases, with 15 bases left in between. Per the germline V gene, CDR1 is MNHEY and CDR2 is SMNVEV (reference sequence). This CDR3 spans 15 amino acids.

J is TRBJ2-1 and V is TRBV7-3; tentative D call: TRBD1 (5 bases). V lost 8 bases to trimming and J lost 2 bases, with 16 bases between them. The CDR3 loop spans 15 amino acids. Germline loops: CDR1 SGHTA, CDR2 FQGTGA. The chain's CDR3 is CASPQGLRTYNEQFF. The CDR3 coding sequence is TGTGCCAGCCCGCAGGGCCTTAGGACCTACAATGAGCAGTTCTTC.

The chain recombines TRBV28 with TRBJ2-7, with a weak D call TRBD1 (6 bases). Trimming removed 5 bases from V and 7 bases from J, with 24 bases in between. The CDR3 runs 16 residues. Germline CDR1 and CDR2: MDHEN and SYDVKM. Here the CDR3 reads CASSLMVQAGAQEQYF. CDR3 sequence (DNA): TGTGCCAGCAGTCTGATGGTCCAGGCAGGGGCACAGGAGCAGTACTTC.

CDR3 bases: TGTGCCAGCAGCGATGGGAGGAGGACCGGGGAGCTGTTTTTT. It specifies CASSDGRRTGELFF. The gene calls are TRBV9 and TRBJ2-2; weak D call: TRBD2 (6 bases). The germline gives CDR1 SGDLS, CDR2 YYNGEE. The V end was cut by 3 bases, the J end by 5 bases, with 11 bases between. This CDR3 region has 14 residues.

The CDR3 DNA reads TGTGCCAGCAGCTCCCAGGGCAATCAGCCCCAGCATTTT. This gives the protein CASSSQGNQPQHF. The rearrangement joins TRBV7-2 to TRBJ1-5; D not certain. Germline lookup yields CDR1 SGHTA and CDR2 FQGNSA. Trimming took off 4 bases at V and 2 bases at J, with 6 bases between the two ends. The CDR3 runs to 13 residues.

This rearrangement joins TRBV5-1 to TRBJ2-1; 8 bases map to TRBD1. The CDR3 length is 14 residues. Per the germline V gene, CDR1 is SGHRS and CDR2 is YFSETQ. Unmatched junction bases numbered 4, after V lost 3 bases and J lost 5 bases. This chain's CDR3 is CASSSGGPDNEQFF. The CDR3 coding sequence is TGCGCCAGCAGCTCAGGGGGCCCCGACAATGAGCAGTTCTTC.

The count of this clone is one. The V call is TRBV6-6, the J call TRBJ2-7; TRBD2 aligns across 7 bases. The V gene's germline CDR1 is MNHNY and CDR2 SVGAGI (reference sequence). V shed 2 bases and J 5 bases; nucleotides not matched to a gene: 6. The CDR3 covers 14 residues. In DNA form, the CDR3 reads TGTGCCAGCAGTTACGGACTAGAGTTGGACGAGCAGTACTTC. Translation gives CASSYGLELDEQYF.

A note on this clone: Its ends do not fully match the called genes, so a read error is possible. Other nucleotide sequences from this sample produce the same CDR3. This chain joins TRBV5-8 and TRBJ2-1; 9 bases map to TRBD2. The CDR3 contains 15 residues. In germline, CDR1 is SGHTS, CDR2 YDEGEE. CDR3 in DNA: TGCGCCAGCAGTAATCGACTAGCGGTATACAATGAGCAGTTCTTC. This encodes CASSNRLAVYNEQFF.

J is TRBJ2-1 and V is TRBV9; TRBD2 matches at 10 bases. Germline trimming cut 3 bases from V and 7 bases from J; bases unmatched to any gene: 7. The CDR3 has 15 amino acids. Germline loops: CDR1 SGDLS, CDR2 YYNGEE. CDR3 residues: CASSASGRVGNEQFF. For the CDR3, the DNA is TGTGCCAGCAGCGCTAGCGGGAGAGTGGGGAATGAGCAGTTCTTC.

This rearrangement joins TRBV5-6 to TRBJ2-1, with 12 bases identical to TRBD2. V trimming: 0 bases; J trimming: 9 bases; junction bases outside the gene matches: 16. Germline V gene data show CDR1 as SGHDT and CDR2 as YYEEEE. This CDR3 comprises 19 residues. The CDR3 DNA is TGTGCCAGCAGCTTGGCGGTACTAGCGGGAGGCGGTTTAGATGGTGAGCAGTTCTTC. It codes for CASSLAVLAGGGLDGEQFF.